A selection of T cell receptor beta chains follows, all from one sample in a study of glioma-infiltrating T cells after dendritic cell vaccination. Sequencing used immunoSEQ multiplex PCR; TCRdb keeps in-frame clones, though not all of them. The table has 95,000 or so clones, roughly 84% seen once. This material consisted of blood, taken before dendritic cell vaccination. All receptors come from a human donor with glioblastoma. The CDR3 runs from the conserved cysteine through the conserved F or W. The D gene is left open where the match is weak. Only some rows state a clone size, as once, few, many or a class for expanded clones.

d_call: .; v_call: TRBV9; clone_size: .; j_call: TRBJ2-2; cdr3_nt: TGTGCCAGCAGCGTAGCGAGGGTAACCGGGGAGCTGTTTTTT; cdr3_aa: CASSVARVTGELFF
d_call: TRBD1; v_call: TRBV5-6; clone_size: .; j_call: TRBJ1-5; cdr3_nt: TGTGCCAGCAGCTTGGAAGGGGGCGGCAGCAATCAGCCCCAGCATTTT; cdr3_aa: CASSLEGGGSNQPQHF
d_call: .; v_call: TRBV6-1; clone_size: .; j_call: TRBJ1-5; cdr3_nt: TGTGCCAGCACGAATAGAGGGCTTGGCAATCAGCCCCAGCATTTT; cdr3_aa: CASTNRGLGNQPQHF
d_call: TRBD2; v_call: TRBV2; clone_size: .; j_call: TRBJ2-1; cdr3_nt: TGTGCCAGCTTCCAGGGACTAGCGGGAGGGCCGAGCAATGAGCAGTTCTTC; cdr3_aa: CASFQGLAGGPSNEQFF
d_call: .; v_call: TRBV6-5; clone_size: .; j_call: TRBJ2-7; cdr3_nt: TGTGCCAGCAGTTACGTAGGCTTCTCGGGCGAGCAGTACTTC; cdr3_aa: CASSYVGFSGEQYF
d_call: .; v_call: TRBV7-2; clone_size: .; j_call: TRBJ2-3; cdr3_nt: TGTGCCAGCACCTTACCCGGGAGAGGTAGCACAGATACGCAGTATTTT; cdr3_aa: CASTLPGRGSTDTQYF
d_call: .; v_call: TRBV4-2; clone_size: .; j_call: TRBJ1-2; cdr3_nt: TGTGCCAGCAGCCAGGAGACAGCAAACTATGGCTACACCTTC; cdr3_aa: CASSQETANYGYTF
d_call: .; v_call: TRBV27; clone_size: .; j_call: TRBJ2-7; cdr3_nt: TGTGCCAGCAGTTTCTCGGGAGTTAACGAGCAGTACTTC; cdr3_aa: CASSFSGVNEQYF
d_call: TRBD2; v_call: TRBV7-3; clone_size: .; j_call: TRBJ2-1; cdr3_nt: TGTGCCAGCAGGGCCGGGACTAGCGGGAACCCTTCGTACAATGAGCAGTTCTTC; cdr3_aa: CASRAGTSGNPSYNEQFF
d_call: TRBD1; v_call: TRBV2; clone_size: .; j_call: TRBJ2-1; cdr3_nt: TGTGCCAGCAGAGAACAGGGGGTAATGGGATTTGAGCAGTTCTTC; cdr3_aa: CASREQGVMGFEQFF
d_call: TRBD1; v_call: TRBV7-2; clone_size: few; j_call: TRBJ1-1; cdr3_nt: TGTGCCAGCAGCAAACAGGGGGCGATCACTGAAGCTTTCTTT; cdr3_aa: CASSKQGAITEAFF
d_call: TRBD1; v_call: TRBV5-6; clone_size: .; j_call: TRBJ2-2; cdr3_nt: TGTGCCAGCAGCCCGGTCCCGGGACAGGGGCAGAACACCGGGGAGCTGTTTTTT; cdr3_aa: CASSPVPGQGQNTGELFF
d_call: .; v_call: TRBV6-5; clone_size: .; j_call: TRBJ2-7; cdr3_nt: TGTGCCAGCAGTTACGGGGGCCACGAGCAGTACTTC; cdr3_aa: CASSYGGHEQYF
d_call: .; v_call: TRBV9; clone_size: .; j_call: TRBJ2-5; cdr3_nt: TGTGCCAGCAGCACCAAAGGGACTCTCCCTGGGGCAGAGACCCAGTACTTC; cdr3_aa: CASSTKGTLPGAETQYF
d_call: TRBD2; v_call: TRBV14; clone_size: .; j_call: TRBJ2-5; cdr3_nt: TGTGCCAGCAGCCAAGATGCGAGCGGGAGTGAGACCCAGTACTTC; cdr3_aa: CASSQDASGSETQYF
d_call: TRBD2; v_call: TRBV6-1; clone_size: .; j_call: TRBJ2-1; cdr3_nt: TGTGCCAGCAGTGAAGCCCCGACCGGGGGAGCGGGAAGGGATGAGCAGTTCTTC; cdr3_aa: CASSEAPTGGAGRDEQFF
d_call: TRBD1; v_call: TRBV11-3; clone_size: .; j_call: TRBJ1-2; cdr3_nt: TGTGCCAGCAGCTCGGACAGGGGGAGAAGAGGCTACACCTTC; cdr3_aa: CASSSDRGRRGYTF
d_call: .; v_call: TRBV6-6; clone_size: .; j_call: TRBJ1-5; cdr3_nt: TGTGCCAGCAGTTACTCTCCCGACAGGCCCAATCAGCCCCAGCATTTT; cdr3_aa: CASSYSPDRPNQPQHF
d_call: TRBD1; v_call: TRBV2; clone_size: .; j_call: TRBJ2-5; cdr3_nt: TGTGCCAGCAGATGGGACAGCCAAGAGACCCAGTACTTC; cdr3_aa: CASRWDSQETQYF
d_call: .; v_call: TRBV29-1; clone_size: .; j_call: TRBJ2-1; cdr3_nt: TGCAGCATACGACAGGATTCGGATTACAATGAGCAGTTCTTC; cdr3_aa: CSIRQDSDYNEQFF
d_call: .; v_call: TRBV5-1; clone_size: .; j_call: TRBJ2-3; cdr3_nt: TGCGCCAGCAGCACGACCGGGGTCCCGACAGATACGCAGTATTTT; cdr3_aa: CASSTTGVPTDTQYF
d_call: .; v_call: TRBV7-3; clone_size: .; j_call: TRBJ2-3; cdr3_nt: TGTGCCAGCAGCCCCGGGACTGCCACAGATACGCAGTATTTT; cdr3_aa: CASSPGTATDTQYF